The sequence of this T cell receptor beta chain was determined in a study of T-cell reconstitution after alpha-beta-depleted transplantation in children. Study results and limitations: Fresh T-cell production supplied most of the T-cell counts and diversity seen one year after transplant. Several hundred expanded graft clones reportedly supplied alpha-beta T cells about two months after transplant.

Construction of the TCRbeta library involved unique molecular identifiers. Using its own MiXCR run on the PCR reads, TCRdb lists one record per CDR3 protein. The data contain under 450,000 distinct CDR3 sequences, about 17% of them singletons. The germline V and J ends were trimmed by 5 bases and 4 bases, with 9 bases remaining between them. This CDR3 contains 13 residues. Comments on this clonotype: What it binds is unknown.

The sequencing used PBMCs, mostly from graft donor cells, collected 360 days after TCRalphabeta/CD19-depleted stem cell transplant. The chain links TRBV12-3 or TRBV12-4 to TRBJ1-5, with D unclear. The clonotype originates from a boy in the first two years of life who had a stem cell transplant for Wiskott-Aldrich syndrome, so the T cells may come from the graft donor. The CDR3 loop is CASSSASNQPQHF. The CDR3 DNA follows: TGTGCCAGCAGTAGCGCCAGTAATCAGCCCCAGCATTTT.